This TCR beta chain derives from a study of T-cell reconstitution after alpha-beta-depleted transplantation in children. A TCRbeta library incorporating unique molecular identifiers was prepared. MiXCR, applied by TCRdb to the PCR reads, yields one record per CDR3 protein. Seen here are about 420,000 distinct CDR3 sequences, 15% to 20% observed once, and the top ten hold over 25%. Germline trimming cut 6 bases from V and 0 bases from J; bases unmatched to any gene: 1. Germline CDR1 is WSHSY and CDR2 is SAAADI. This CDR3 spans 13 amino acids. Sequences were derived from PBMCs, mostly from graft donor cells, sampled 360 days after TCRalphabeta/CD19-depleted stem cell transplant. The sequence derives from a boy under three years old who had a stem cell transplant for Wiskott-Aldrich syndrome, so the T cells may come from the graft donor. The V gene is TRBV10-2, the J gene TRBJ2-7; 8 bases map to TRBD2. The CDR3 nucleotides are TGCGCCAGCAGGACTAGCGTCTCCTACGAGCAGTACTTC. Amino acids: CASRTSVSYEQYF.